This TCR beta chain stems from a study of blood T cell repertoires in COVID-19. At the level of the study: Sample material is recorded as cDNA or gDNA derived from T cells, B-cell-depleted T cells, or PBMCs.

Germline CDR1 reads SGHRS; CDR2 reads YFSETQ. The V and J ends lost 0 bases and 1 base respectively, with 6 bases between them. CDR3 length: 14 amino acids. This clone was seen more than once but under ten times. Other DNA sequences in the sample encode the same CDR3. Generated by immunoSEQ multiplex PCR, the TCRdb table keeps only in-frame clones and is missing some. The profile shows roughly 330,000 clones, roughly 86% of them singletons. The age range of participants was 18 to 89 years, with residence in about two dozen US areas. The material sequenced was PBMCs or T cells enriched from blood (not recorded which). The sequence derives from a woman aged 25 to 39 who had recovered from COVID-19. This chain uses TRBV5-1 with TRBJ2-3; a possible D gene is TRBD1 (5 bases). CDR3: CASSLVQGTDTQYF. In nucleotides, the CDR3 is TGCGCCAGCAGCTTGGTACAGGGCACAGATACGCAGTATTTT. Filled out from reference TRBV5-1 and TRBJ2-3, the complete variable domain reads KAGVTQTPRYLIKTRGQQVTLSCSPISGHRSVSWYQQTPGQGLQFLFEYFSETQRNKGNFPGRFSGRQFSNSRSEMNVSTLELGDSALYLCASSLVQGTDTQYFGPGTRLTVL.